This T cell receptor (beta chain) is from a study of low-dose radiotherapy and immunotherapy resistance in tumors. Study-level information: A dose of 1 Gy per fraction every two weeks went to Cohort 2, totaling 13 Gy over 26 weeks.

Described time point: before trial treatment. The donors, trial participants, received nivolumab, ipilimumab, aspirin, low-dose cyclophosphamide and low-dose radiotherapy. This clonotype has at least ten counts. First-strand cDNA used TRAV- and TRBV-specific primers, covering alpha and beta chains. With a V-primer adapter and a constant-region primer, TCRs were amplified for 20 to 25 PCR cycles. TCRdb recomputed calls from the reads with MiXCR, one row per CDR3 protein. Here the sample spans approximately 90,000 distinct CDR3 sequences, 18% being singletons. The V gene's germline CDR1 is LGHNT and CDR2 FRNRAP. This CDR3 has 14 amino acids. Trimming left V 4 bases short and J 5 bases short, with 14 bases between.

This chain uses TRBV12-5 with TRBJ2-5; D gene unclear. The source is a male donor with prostate cancer. This material consisted of PBMCs, taken before treatment. The CDR3, as DNA: TGTGCTAGTGGTTCAGGAAACCCCGGGGAGACCCAGTACTTC. Translating it yields CASGSGNPGETQYF.